Presented here are 25 T cell receptor beta chains from one specimen sequenced in a study of response to subunit inactivated influenza vaccine. TCRdb itself ran the RT-PCR reads through MiXCR, one entry per CDR3 protein. The sample has roughly 500,000 distinct CDR3 sequences, 16% seen once. The sample in question was CD4+ T cells sorted from PBMCs, obtained around 25 months after vaccination. Receptors were obtained from a man aged 50-75 years who received an inactivated influenza vaccine.

This clonotype qualifies as medium-sized. The V and J genes are TRBV29-1 and TRBJ2-7; 8 bases are shared with TRBD1. V shed 4 bases and J 6 bases; nucleotides not matched to a gene: 5. Germline V gene lookup returns CDR1 SQVTM and CDR2 ANQGSEA. There are 12 residues in the CDR3. The DNA of the CDR3 is TGCAGCGTTGCCCTGACAGGGGTCGAGCAGTACTTC. Amino acid sequence: CSVALTGVEQYF.

This clonotype was picked up many times. The chain employs TRBV12-3 or TRBV12-4 and TRBJ1-1; D is ambiguous. The CDR3 is 14 residues long. Trimming removed 2 bases at V and 4 bases at J, with 11 bases between. For the CDR3, the DNA is TGTGCCAGCAGTTTAATGTGGGGTGGCACTGAAGCTTTCTTT. This codes for CASSLMWGGTEAFF.

This rearrangement joins TRBV20-1 to TRBJ2-1; TRBD2 might be the D (7 bases). Per germline, CDR1 DFQATT and CDR2 SNEGSKA (reference sequence). This CDR3 is 16 amino acids long. Trimming took off 3 bases at V and 0 bases at J, with 15 bases between the two ends. CDR3 region: CSARRGGGVSYNEQFF. CDR3 DNA sequence: TGCAGTGCTAGGAGGGGGGGAGGGGTCTCCTACAATGAGCAGTTCTTC.

This clonotype was counted only a few times. The chain carries TRBV20-1 and TRBJ2-1; D unresolved. The CDR3 length is 10 residues. V lost 3 bases and J 10 bases, leaving 7 bases between the germline ends. Germline loops: CDR1 DFQATT, CDR2 SNEGSKA (reference sequence). CDR3 sequence reads: CSARRREQFF. The CDR3, as DNA: TGCAGTGCTAGGCGACGGGAGCAGTTCTTC.

This clonotype was detected many times. This CDR3 is CASSPRDRGTDTQYF. For the CDR3, the DNA is TGTGCCAGCAGTCCCCGGGACAGGGGGACAGATACGCAGTATTTT. This rearrangement joins TRBV3-1 to TRBJ2-3, with 11 bases fitting TRBD1. There are 15 residues in the CDR3. In germline, CDR1 is LGHDT, CDR2 YNNKEL (reference sequence). After removal of 6 bases from V and 3 bases from J, the junction contained 5 bases not matched to a gene.

Here the CDR3 DNA reads TGTGCCAGCAGCCCCGGGACAGGGTTTACAGATACGCAGTATTTT. Amino acids: CASSPGTGFTDTQYF. The chain has TRBV6-1 and TRBJ2-3, with 9 bases lining up with TRBD1. The CDR3 has 15 amino acids. Trimming took 6 bases from V and 3 from J; bases not matched to a gene: 7. Germline-derived CDR1 and CDR2 are MNHNS and SASEGT.

The J gene is TRBJ2-5, the V gene TRBV18; TRBD1 is a possible D gene (6 bases). V was pared by 5 bases and J by 1 base, with 14 bases between. Germline CDR1 and CDR2: KGHSH and LQKENI. The CDR3 is 15 residues long. The CDR3: CASSAQGAAQETQYF. The DNA for the CDR3 is TGTGCCAGCTCAGCACAGGGCGCAGCCCAAGAGACCCAGTACTTC.

The chain is built from TRBV25-1 and TRBJ2-5, with D uncertain. The V end was cut by 7 bases, the J end by 1 base, with 13 bases between. The CDR3 spans 14 residues. Germline V gene data show CDR1 as MGHDK and CDR2 as SYGVNS. The chain's CDR3 is CASTRVTFQETQYF. The DNA for the CDR3 is TGTGCCAGCACTCGAGTTACTTTCCAAGAGACCCAGTACTTC. Full variable domain (missing parts from reference TRBV25-1 and TRBJ2-5): EADIYQTPRYLVIGTGKKITLECSQTMGHDKMYWYQQDPGMELHLIHYSYGVNSTEKGDLSSESTVSRIRTEHFPLTLESARPSHTSQYLCASTRVTFQETQYFGPGTRLLVL.

V gene TRBV20-1 combines with J gene TRBJ1-2; D remains unclear. The CDR3 loop spans 11 amino acids. Per germline, CDR1 DFQATT and CDR2 SNEGSKA (reference sequence). V was clipped by 0 bases and J by 6 bases, with 5 bases between them. CDR3 protein: CSAREAHGYTF. In nucleotides, the CDR3 is TGCAGTGCTAGAGAGGCACATGGCTACACCTTC.

The sample holds a few counts of this clonotype. The chain carries TRBV20-1 and TRBJ1-5, with TRBD1 matching over 9 bases. The V and J ends lost 3 bases and 2 bases, in that order; junction bases with no gene match: 11. The germline V gene encodes CDR1 DFQATT and CDR2 SNEGSKA (reference sequence). The CDR3 runs 17 residues. CDR3 loop: CSARWTGDRSGNQPQHF. CDR3 in DNA: TGCAGTGCTAGGTGGACAGGGGATCGGTCGGGCAATCAGCCCCAGCATTTT.

This clonotype turned up a few times. This rearrangement joins TRBV2 to TRBJ2-7; 9 nucleotides match TRBD1. V shed 6 bases, J shed 3 bases, and the junction held 6 bases outside the gene matches. The CDR3 has 14 residues. CDR1 and CDR2 from the germline V gene are SNHLY and FYNNEI. CDR3 coding DNA: TGTGCCAGCAGAGGGACAGGGTCGGGCTACGAGCAGTACTTC. It specifies CASRGTGSGYEQYF.

V gene TRBV28 combines with J gene TRBJ2-7, with D perhaps TRBD2 (6 bases). The CDR3 is 14 amino acids. Trimming stripped 10 bases from V and 2 bases from J, with 18 bases between. Germline loops: CDR1 MDHEN, CDR2 SYDVKM. The CDR3 coding sequence is TGTGCCACCCGACGGGGGTCAGCACCCTACGAGCAGTACTTC. Encoded protein: CATRRGSAPYEQYF.

This chain joins TRBV4-1 and TRBJ1-2, with a weak D call TRBD1 (5 bases). This CDR3 is built from 16 residues. The germline V gene encodes CDR1 MGHRA and CDR2 YSYEKL. The V end was cut by 4 bases, the J end by 4 bases, with 19 bases between. CDR3: CASSRVLRGRSYGYTF. CDR3 nucleotides: TGCGCCAGCAGCCGAGTGTTAAGGGGCAGGAGCTATGGCTACACCTTC.

The chain recombines TRBV19 with TRBJ2-5; perhaps TRBD2 as D (6 bases). This CDR3 region has 12 residues. Germline V gives CDR1 LNHDA, CDR2 SQIVND (reference sequence). Trimming cost V 6 bases and J 5 bases, with 10 bases left between them. CDR3 DNA sequence: TGTGCCAGTAGGCGACGGGGGGAGACCCAGTACTTC. Translated, it gives CASRRRGETQYF.

The rearrangement joins TRBV7-9 to TRBJ2-7; 9 nucleotides match TRBD2. The CDR3 extends over 15 amino acids. V trimming: 5 bases; J trimming: 4 bases; junction bases outside the gene matches: 9. Germline V gene data show CDR1 as SEHNR and CDR2 as FQNEAQ (reference sequence). The CDR3 region is CASSNTGTSTYEQYF. DNA of the CDR3: TGTGCCAGCAGCAACACCGGGACTAGCACGTACGAGCAGTACTTC.

This clonotype was seen only a few times. The chain combines TRBV15 with TRBJ1-3; 9 positions agree with TRBD1. The ends lost 1 base at V and 5 bases at J; junction bases unmatched: 3. CDR1 is LNHNV, CDR2 YYDKDF, per germline (reference sequence). The CDR3 sequence is 15 residues long. Here the CDR3 reads CATSRGDRARNTIYF. The CDR3 DNA reads TGTGCCACCAGCAGAGGGGACAGGGCGAGAAACACCATATATTTT.

There are a few counts of this clonotype. The V and J genes are TRBV7-7 and TRBJ2-2, with D unresolved. Between the trimmed V and J ends, which lost 5 bases and 7 bases, there was a span of 11 bases. This CDR3 comprises 13 residues. In germline, CDR1 is SSHAT, CDR2 FNYEAQ (reference sequence). The CDR3, as DNA: TGTGCCAGCAGCCCCCAGGTCGGCGGGGAGCTGTTTTTT. It is translated as CASSPQVGGELFF.

Turning to this clonotype: One junction end does not reproduce the germline sequence, and a read error may be involved. The chain combines TRBV4-3 with TRBJ2-7, with 9 positions matching TRBD1. CDR3 size: 17 residues. Looked up from germline, CDR1 is LGHNA and CDR2 is YSLEER. The CDR3 DNA is TGCGCCAGCAGCCAAGCACTCTCCGGGACAGGGTCCTACGGGCAGTACTTC. This translates into CASSQALSGTGSYGQYF.

This clonotype was picked up a small number of times. The chain has TRBV9 and TRBJ1-2; D is undetermined. The CDR3 loop spans 14 amino acids. Trimming left V 4 bases short and J 7 bases short, with 17 bases between. Germline values: CDR1 SGDLS, CDR2 YYNGEE. The CDR3 DNA follows: TGTGCCAGCAGCTTATCCGACGCGTTGGGTGGCTACACCTTC. It encodes CASSLSDALGGYTF.

In its sample, this clonotype was seen a few times. The chain's CDR3 is CSARGGSNNSPLHF. As DNA, the CDR3 is TGCAGTGCTAGAGGGGGGTCCAATAATTCACCCCTCCACTTT. V usage is TRBV20-1 and J usage is TRBJ1-6; possible D gene TRBD1, 5 bases. Trimming removed 1 base from V and 5 bases from J, with 9 bases in between. Germline CDR1 and CDR2: DFQATT and SNEGSKA (reference sequence). This CDR3 contains 14 residues.

V gene TRBV4-3 combines with J gene TRBJ2-7; D might be TRBD2 (5 bases). The CDR3 contains 16 residues. Germline V gene data show CDR1 as LGHNA and CDR2 as YSLEER. V dropped 0 bases and J dropped 9 bases, with 21 bases sitting between them. The CDR3 nucleotides read TGCGCCAGCAGCCAAGATATGACCCAACGCGGGTCAGGGCAGTACTTC. It yields the protein CASSQDMTQRGSGQYF.

The V gene is TRBV5-5, the J gene TRBJ2-3, with unresolved D. V lost 0 bases and J lost 7, with 9 bases in between. Germline CDR1 and CDR2: SGHKS and YYEKEE (reference sequence). The CDR3 runs 13 residues. In DNA, the CDR3 is TGTGCCAGCAGCTTGGAGGGCAGTTATACGCAGTATTTT. This encodes CASSLEGSYTQYF.

This clonotype was counted at least ten times. The chain has TRBV6-1 and TRBJ2-6; TRBD1 might be the D (5 bases). Germline lookup yields CDR1 MNHNS and CDR2 SASEGT. Trimming pared 6 bases from V and 0 bases from J, leaving 12 bases between. The CDR3 length is 16 residues. CDR3 nucleotides: TGTGCCAGCAGGACAGAGTCTAGCTCTGGGGCCAACGTCCTGACTTTC. This translates into CASRTESSSGANVLTF.

The CDR3 region is CASSQEVTSGGRDEQFF. The CDR3 DNA sequence: TGCGCCAGCAGCCAAGAAGTGACTAGCGGGGGCCGGGATGAGCAGTTCTTC. The chain uses TRBV4-3 and TRBJ2-1; 12 nucleotides align to TRBD2. The V segment lost 0 bases and the J segment 8 bases; nucleotides outside the gene matches: 8. The CDR3 length is 17 residues. Germline values: CDR1 LGHNA, CDR2 YSLEER.

This clonotype was observed a handful of times. The V call is TRBV9, the J call TRBJ2-7, with 8 positions matching TRBD1. This CDR3 spans 15 amino acids. CDR1 and CDR2 (germline): SGDLS, YYNGEE. Trimming cost V 0 bases and J 4 bases; bases outside gene matches: 6. CDR3 in DNA: TGTGCCAGCAGCGTAGCAGGGGGCGGAGGATACGAGCAGTACTTC. This sequence encodes CASSVAGGGGYEQYF.